The 23 T cell receptor beta chains listed next were all sequenced from one sample in a study of CD8 T cells in ankylosing spondylitis. MiXCR, run by TCRdb on the 5' RACE reads, gives a single entry per CDR3 protein. Altogether roughly 150,000 distinct CDR3 sequences are present, around 32% being singletons, with the ten largest covering 6%. The sample taken for sequencing was synovial fluid, either unsorted or a sorted T cell fraction (not recorded which). The receptors shown here come from a male donor with ankylosing spondylitis.

This clonotype turned up a few times. V is TRBV20-1 and J is TRBJ1-6; 7 bases match TRBD1. This CDR3 comprises 14 residues. V shed 6 bases and J 8 bases; nucleotides not matched to a gene: 10. Looked up from germline, CDR1 is DFQATT and CDR2 is SNEGSKA (reference sequence). In DNA, the CDR3 is TGCAGTGCAGGCCAGACAGGGAGGGATTCACCCCTCCACTTT. Its protein product is CSAGQTGRDSPLHF.

This chain connects TRBV12-3 or TRBV12-4 to TRBJ2-7; TRBD1 matches at 9 bases. J gave up 2 bases and V 7 bases, and 3 bases lay outside the gene matches. This CDR3 spans 13 amino acids. CDR3 region: CASKRQGAYEQYF. CDR3 coding DNA: TGTGCCAGCAAGAGACAGGGGGCCTACGAGCAGTACTTC.

This clonotype was detected a few times. The chain has TRBV5-5 and TRBJ2-5, with D unclear. V gave up 4 bases and J gave up 1 base, with 11 bases separating them. Germline V gene data show CDR1 as SGHKS and CDR2 as YYEKEE (reference sequence). This CDR3 has 14 amino acids. The CDR3 region is CASSPLTTQETQYF. In DNA form, the CDR3 reads TGTGCCAGCAGCCCTCTGACAACCCAAGAGACCCAGTACTTC.

The chain links TRBV12-3 or TRBV12-4 to TRBJ1-6; no clear D. With 6 bases removed from V and 10 bases from J, the gap between germline ends came to 19 bases. The CDR3 has 15 amino acids. CDR3 amino acids: CASRPMAEPGSPLHF. As DNA, the CDR3 is TGTGCCAGCAGACCCATGGCGGAGCCGGGGTCACCCCTCCACTTT.

V usage is TRBV11-3 and J usage is TRBJ2-7, with D possibly being TRBD1 (6 bases). Germline loops: CDR1 SGHNT, CDR2 YENEEA. The CDR3 contains 13 residues. The V and J ends lost 1 base and 5 bases respectively, with 9 bases between them. CDR3 protein: CASSLGDINEQYF. The CDR3 DNA reads as TGTGCCAGCAGCTTAGGGGACATCAACGAGCAGTACTTC.

The chain is built from TRBV3-1 and TRBJ2-6; tentatively, D is TRBD1 (6 bases). The CDR3 has 15 residues. Germline V lookup: CDR1 LGHDT, CDR2 YNNKEL (reference sequence). Trimming removed 5 bases from V and 2 bases from J, with 10 bases in between. DNA of the CDR3: TGTGCCAGCAGCTACGGACAGCCTGGGGCCAACGTCCTGACTTTC. Its protein is CASSYGQPGANVLTF. Combining the CDR3 with reference TRBV3-1 and TRBJ2-6 gives the whole variable domain DTAVSQTPKYLVTQMGNDKSIKCEQNLGHDTMYWYKQDSKKFLKIMFSYNNKELIINETVPNRFSPKSPDKAHLNLHINSLELGDSAVYFCASSYGQPGANVLTFGAGSRLTVL.

The gene calls are TRBV11-2 and TRBJ2-3; 7 bases map to TRBD2. The junction had 12 bases not matched to a gene; V was cut back by 5 bases and J by 4 bases. The CDR3 extends over 16 amino acids. Germline V gene lookup returns CDR1 SGHAT and CDR2 FQNNGV. The CDR3 bases are TGTGCCAGCAGCCCCCGACTAGGGAGGGAGTCAGATACGCAGTATTTT. Protein product: CASSPRLGRESDTQYF. Based on the CDR3 plus reference TRBV11-2 and TRBJ2-3, the full variable domain is EAGVAQSPRYKIIEKRQSVAFWCNPISGHATLYWYQQILGQGPKLLIQFQNNGVVDDSQLPKDRFSAERLKGVDSTLKIQPAKLEDSAVYLCASSPRLGRESDTQYFGPGTRLTVL.

The chain employs TRBV5-1 and TRBJ1-1; D is ambiguous. Trimming removed 2 bases at V and 0 bases at J, with 11 bases between. There are 15 residues in the CDR3. Germline-derived CDR1 and CDR2 are SGHRS and YFSETQ. The CDR3 sequence is CASSLSTYMNTEAFF. CDR3 DNA sequence: TGCGCCAGCAGCTTATCAACCTACATGAACACTGAAGCTTTCTTT.

This clonotype came up a few times. V gene TRBV28 combines with J gene TRBJ2-7; no reliable D call. The germline gives CDR1 MDHEN, CDR2 SYDVKM. Trimming took off 2 bases at V and 2 bases at J, with 7 bases between the two ends. The CDR3 contains 13 residues. CDR3: CASSLGHPYEQYF. CDR3 nucleotides: TGTGCCAGCAGTTTAGGGCATCCCTACGAGCAGTACTTC.

The V and J genes are TRBV9 and TRBJ2-1; TRBD2 matches 8 bases. The V gene end was trimmed by 0 bases and the J gene end by 4 bases; junction bases not matched to a gene: 6. The CDR3 consists of 16 residues. Germline CDR1 and CDR2: SGDLS and YYNGEE. The CDR3, as DNA: TGTGCCAGCAGCGTAGTAAAAGCGGGGGCATACAATGAGCAGTTCTTC. Its protein is CASSVVKAGAYNEQFF.

This clonotype was detected only a few times. The chain carries TRBV19 and TRBJ2-7; tentatively, D is TRBD1 or TRBD2 (5 bases each). The CDR3 length is 14 residues. Germline loops: CDR1 LNHDA, CDR2 SQIVND (reference sequence). Trimming stripped 4 bases from V and 5 bases from J, with 15 bases between. The CDR3 loop reads CASSTIGGLHEQYF. CDR3 nucleotide sequence: TGTGCCAGTAGTACGATTGGGGGTTTGCACGAGCAGTACTTC.

This clonotype appeared a few times. The chain uses TRBV4-1 and TRBJ1-5; a possible D gene is TRBD1 (5 bases). The germline V gene encodes CDR1 MGHRA and CDR2 YSYEKL. The length of the CDR3 is 16 residues. V lost 0 bases and J 4 bases, leaving 13 bases between the germline ends. The CDR3 nucleotides are TGCGCCAGCAGCCAAGAATTGGCGGACATGAATCAGCCCCAGCATTTT. Protein sequence: CASSQELADMNQPQHF.

The V gene is TRBV9, the J gene TRBJ2-2; TRBD2 aligns across 10 bases. V dropped 2 bases and J dropped 1; count of bases not matched to a gene: 8. There are 18 residues in the CDR3. Germline CDR1 reads SGDLS; CDR2 reads YYNGEE. CDR3 amino acids: CASSVRLAGSRNTGELFF. CDR3 nucleotide sequence: TGTGCCAGCAGCGTTCGACTAGCGGGTTCAAGGAACACCGGGGAGCTGTTTTTT. Combining the CDR3 with reference TRBV9 and TRBJ2-2 gives the whole variable domain DSGVTQTPKHLITATGQRVTLRCSPRSGDLSVYWYQQSLDQGLQFLIQYYNGEERAKGNILERFSAQQFPDLHSELNLSSLELGDSALYFCASSVRLAGSRNTGELFFGEGSRLTVL.

The gene calls are TRBV19 and TRBJ1-1; no clear D gene. Germline CDR1 and CDR2: LNHDA and SQIVND (reference sequence). V was trimmed by 2 bases and J by 6 bases, leaving 13 bases between them. The CDR3 runs to 14 residues. As DNA, the CDR3 is TGTGCCAGTAGTATACTGGGGATGGGTTCTGAAGCTTTCTTT. Translated, it gives CASSILGMGSEAFF.

Regarding this clonotype: A read error may be the cause here, since a much bigger clone is one base away. The chain couples TRBV7-2 to TRBJ1-5; weak D call: TRBD1 (5 bases). CDR3 length: 16 residues. CDR1 and CDR2 (germline): SGHTA, FQGNSA. Trimming stripped 1 base from V and 0 bases from J, with 10 bases between. In nucleotides, the CDR3 is TGTACCAGCAGCTTAGTGGGACTGAGTAGCAATCAGCCCCAGCATTTT. Its translation is CTSSLVGLSSNQPQHF.

This clonotype was seen once. The rearrangement joins TRBV20-1 to TRBJ2-1; TRBD2 matches 10 bases. The length of the CDR3 is 14 residues. V lost 5 bases and J lost 6; bases outside the gene matches: 7. From germline, CDR1 is DFQATT and CDR2 SNEGSKA (reference sequence). CDR3: CSAPTGTSANEQFF. Written as DNA, the CDR3 is TGCAGTGCTCCTACCGGGACTAGCGCCAATGAGCAGTTCTTC.

This sequence joins TRBV10-3 and TRBJ2-1; 9 nucleotides agree with TRBD2. J was trimmed by 8 bases and V by 5 bases; bases with no gene match: 7. Looked up from germline, CDR1 is ENHRY and CDR2 is SYGVKD. The CDR3 is made up of 14 amino acids. The CDR3 is CAISRSGRWDEQFF. The DNA for the CDR3 is TGTGCCATCAGTCGTAGCGGGAGATGGGATGAGCAGTTCTTC.

This clonotype has a handful of counts. The J gene is TRBJ1-1, the V gene TRBV7-2; D remains unclear. V was clipped by 4 bases and J by 11 bases, with 23 bases between them. Germline CDR1 reads SGHTA; CDR2 reads FQGNSA. This CDR3 has 15 residues. CDR3 sequence reads: CASSSHFPGQMDAFF. CDR3 DNA sequence: TGTGCCAGCAGCTCACATTTCCCTGGCCAGATGGATGCTTTCTTT. Using reference TRBV7-2 and TRBJ1-1 for the parts outside the CDR3, the full variable domain is GAGVSQSPSNKVTEKGKDVELRCDPISGHTALYWYRQSLGQGLEFLIYFQGNSAPDKSGLPSDRFSAERTGGSVSTLTIQRTQQEDSAVYLCASSSHFPGQMDAFFGQGTRLTVV.

The genes are TRBV20-1 and TRBJ2-5; maybe TRBD2 (5 bases). Germline lookup yields CDR1 DFQATT and CDR2 SNEGSKA (reference sequence). Trimming pared 1 base from V and 13 bases from J, leaving 19 bases between. The CDR3 has 13 residues. The CDR3: CSARVRIGETLYF. CDR3 bases: TGCAGTGCTAGAGTCCGGATTGGGGAGACCTTGTACTTC.

The V gene is TRBV11-2, the J gene TRBJ1-2; 7 nucleotides line up with TRBD1. Trimming cost V 8 bases and J 4 bases; bases outside gene matches: 10. The CDR3 consists of 14 residues. Germline V gives CDR1 SGHAT, CDR2 FQNNGV. CDR3 amino acids: CASQLQGGLYGYTF. As DNA, the CDR3 is TGTGCCAGCCAACTGCAGGGGGGCCTCTATGGCTACACCTTC. The entire variable domain, with the rest obtained from reference TRBV11-2 and TRBJ1-2, is as follows: EAGVAQSPRYKIIEKRQSVAFWCNPISGHATLYWYQQILGQGPKLLIQFQNNGVVDDSQLPKDRFSAERLKGVDSTLKIQPAKLEDSAVYLCASQLQGGLYGYTFGSGTRLTVV.

In its sample, this clonotype was seen many times. In DNA form, the CDR3 reads TGCAGTGCTAGAGATGGGGACAGGCTTAAAAACATTCAGTACTTC. It translates to CSARDGDRLKNIQYF. The chain is built from TRBV20-1 and TRBJ2-4; 8 bases are a match to TRBD1. Per germline, CDR1 DFQATT and CDR2 SNEGSKA (reference sequence). This CDR3 is 15 amino acids long. The V gene end was trimmed by 0 bases and the J gene end by 4 bases; junction bases not matched to a gene: 5.

This clonotype appeared many times. The chain combines TRBV2 with TRBJ2-2; D gene uncertain. The V end was cut by 4 bases, the J end by 2 bases, with 8 bases between. Germline loops: CDR1 SNHLY, CDR2 FYNNEI. The CDR3 has 14 residues. The CDR3: CASSVLGNTGELFF. As DNA, the CDR3 is TGTGCCAGCAGTGTCTTGGGTAACACCGGGGAGCTGTTTTTT.

This rearrangement joins TRBV3-1 to TRBJ1-1; D is uncertain. The CDR3 spans 15 residues. Between the trimmed V and J ends, which lost 1 base and 1 base, there was a span of 10 bases. Germline values: CDR1 LGHDT, CDR2 YNNKEL (reference sequence). CDR3 coding DNA: TGTGCCAGCAGCCAAGTGGGAGGTCCGAACACTGAAGCTTTCTTT. This codes for CASSQVGGPNTEAFF.